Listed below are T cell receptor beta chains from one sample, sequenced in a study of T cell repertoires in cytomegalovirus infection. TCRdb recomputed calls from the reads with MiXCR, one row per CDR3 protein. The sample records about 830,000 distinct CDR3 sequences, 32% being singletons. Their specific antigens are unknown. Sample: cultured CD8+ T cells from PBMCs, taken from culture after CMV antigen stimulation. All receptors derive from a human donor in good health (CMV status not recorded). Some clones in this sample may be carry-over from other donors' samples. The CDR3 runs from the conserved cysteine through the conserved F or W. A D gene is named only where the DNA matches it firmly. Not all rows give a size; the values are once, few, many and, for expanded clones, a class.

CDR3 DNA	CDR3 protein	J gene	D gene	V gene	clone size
TGTGCCAGTAGTGCCTCAGCTGGGGGCTCCTACGAGCAGTACTTC	CASSASAGGSYEQYF	TRBJ2-7	.	TRBV19	.
TGTGCCAGCAGTCCCTCGACAGGGTTTAACACTGAAGCTTTCTTT	CASSPSTGFNTEAFF	TRBJ1-1	TRBD1	TRBV27	.
TGTGCCAGCAGTGAGTTTGTGTACGAGCAGTACTTC	CASSEFVYEQYF	TRBJ2-7	.	TRBV25-1	few
TGTGCCAGCAGCTTAGGTCGGGCCACTAAAGCTTTCTTT	CASSLGRATKAFF	TRBJ1-1	.	TRBV7-2	.
TGTGCCAGCAGCCCTCCGGGACTGCAGCCCGGGGAGCTGTTTTTT	CASSPPGLQPGELFF	TRBJ2-2	.	TRBV7-9	.
TGTGCCAGCAGCTTAAGTTATGCGAGCGCCGAAACCCGCTACGAGCAGTACTTC	CASSLSYASAETRYEQYF	TRBJ2-7	.	TRBV7-9	few
TGTGCCAGCAAACCTGGACAGGGTTATGAAAAACTGTTTTTT	CASKPGQGYEKLFF	TRBJ1-4	TRBD1	TRBV28	.
TGTGCCAGCTCACCAAAGACAATTCTAGCCTATGGCTACACCTTC	CASSPKTILAYGYTF	TRBJ1-2	.	TRBV18	.
TGTGCCAGCAGCTGGAGGGGGCGGGGCACAGATACGCAGTATTTT	CASSWRGRGTDTQYF	TRBJ2-3	.	TRBV11-2	.
TGTGCCAGCAGCTCCCGGGACGGACTAAATTCACCCCTCCACTTT	CASSSRDGLNSPLHF	TRBJ1-6	.	TRBV28	.
TGTGCCAGTAGTATTGCGTATAGCAATCAGCCCCAGCATTTT	CASSIAYSNQPQHF	TRBJ1-5	.	TRBV19	.
TGCAGTGCTAGAGACAGGGTACGCACAGATACGCAGTATTTT	CSARDRVRTDTQYF	TRBJ2-3	.	TRBV20-1	.
TGTGCCACCAGCACCCGATCAGGGGAACCCAATCAGCCCCAGCATTTT	CATSTRSGEPNQPQHF	TRBJ1-5	.	TRBV15	.
TGTGCCAGCAGTTACTCGGGCAGAGTCTATGGCTACACCTTC	CASSYSGRVYGYTF	TRBJ1-2	.	TRBV6-2/TRBV6-3	.
TGTGCCAGCAGGAGTGAAGGGCCTGAAGCTTTCTTT	CASRSEGPEAFF	TRBJ1-1	.	TRBV6-1	.
TGTGCCAGCAGTGTAGCGGGGGGGCCTTATTCTACAGATACGCAGTATTTT	CASSVAGGPYSTDTQYF	TRBJ2-3	TRBD2	TRBV6-5	.
TGTGCCAGCAGAACAGGTGATAGCTCTGGGGCCAACGTCCTGACTTTC	CASRTGDSSGANVLTF	TRBJ2-6	.	TRBV7-9	.